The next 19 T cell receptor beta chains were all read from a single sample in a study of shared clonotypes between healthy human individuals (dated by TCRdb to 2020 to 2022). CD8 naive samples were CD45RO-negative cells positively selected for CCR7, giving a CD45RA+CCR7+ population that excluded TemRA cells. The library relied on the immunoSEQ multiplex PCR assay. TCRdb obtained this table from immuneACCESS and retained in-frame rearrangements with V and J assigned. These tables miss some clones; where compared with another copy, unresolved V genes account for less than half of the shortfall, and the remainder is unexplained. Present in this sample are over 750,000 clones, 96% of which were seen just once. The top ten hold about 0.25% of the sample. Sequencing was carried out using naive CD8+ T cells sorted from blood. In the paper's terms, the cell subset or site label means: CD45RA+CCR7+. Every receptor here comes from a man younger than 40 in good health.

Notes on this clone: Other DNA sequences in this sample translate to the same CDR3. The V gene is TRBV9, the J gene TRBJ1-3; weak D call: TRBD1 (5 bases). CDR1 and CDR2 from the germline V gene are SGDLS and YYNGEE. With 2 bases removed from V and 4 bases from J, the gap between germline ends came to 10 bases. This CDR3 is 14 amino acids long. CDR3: CASSVEGAGNTIYF. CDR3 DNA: TGTGCCAGCAGCGTGGAAGGGGCCGGAAACACCATATATTTT.

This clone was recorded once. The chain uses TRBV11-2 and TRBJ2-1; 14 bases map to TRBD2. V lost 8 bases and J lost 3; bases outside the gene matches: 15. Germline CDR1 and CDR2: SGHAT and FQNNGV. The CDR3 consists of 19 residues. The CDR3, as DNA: TGTGCCAGCGGTTCGACGACTAGCGGGAGGGCTGGTCGCTACAATGAGCAGTTCTTC. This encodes CASGSTTSGRAGRYNEQFF.

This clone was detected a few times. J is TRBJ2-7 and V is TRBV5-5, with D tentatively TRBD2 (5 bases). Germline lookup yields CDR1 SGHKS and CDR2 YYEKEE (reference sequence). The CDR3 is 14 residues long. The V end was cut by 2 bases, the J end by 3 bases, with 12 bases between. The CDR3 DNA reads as TGTGCCAGCAGCTTAGAGGGAGTGGGCTACGAGCAGTACTTC. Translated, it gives CASSLEGVGYEQYF.

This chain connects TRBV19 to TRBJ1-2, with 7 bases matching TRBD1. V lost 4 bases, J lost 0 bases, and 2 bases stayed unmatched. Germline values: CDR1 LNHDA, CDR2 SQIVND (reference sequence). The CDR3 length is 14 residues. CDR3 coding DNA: TGTGCCAGTAGTAGAGGGACAGCTAACTATGGCTACACCTTC. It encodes CASSRGTANYGYTF.

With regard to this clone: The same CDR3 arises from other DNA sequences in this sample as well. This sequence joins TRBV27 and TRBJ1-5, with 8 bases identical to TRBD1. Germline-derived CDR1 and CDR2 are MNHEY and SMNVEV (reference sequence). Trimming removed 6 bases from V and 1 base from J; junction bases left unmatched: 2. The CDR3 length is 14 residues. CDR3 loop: CASSRQGSNQPQHF. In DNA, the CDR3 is TGTGCCAGCAGCCGACAGGGGAGCAATCAGCCCCAGCATTTT.

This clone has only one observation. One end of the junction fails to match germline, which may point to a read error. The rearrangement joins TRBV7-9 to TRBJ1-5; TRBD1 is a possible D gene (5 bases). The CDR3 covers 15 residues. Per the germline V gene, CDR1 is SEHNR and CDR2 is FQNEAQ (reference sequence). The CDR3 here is CASSLAGPGRQPQHF. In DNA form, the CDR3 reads TGTGCCAGCAGCCTAGCCGGCCCAGGGCGGCAGCCCCAGCATTTT. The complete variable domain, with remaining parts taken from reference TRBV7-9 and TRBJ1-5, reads DTGVSQNPRHKITKRGQNVTFRCDPISEHNRLYWYRQTLGQGPEFLTYFQNEAQLEKSRLLSDRFSAERPKGSFSTLEIQRTEQGDSAMYLCASSLAGPGRQPQHFGDGTRLSIL.

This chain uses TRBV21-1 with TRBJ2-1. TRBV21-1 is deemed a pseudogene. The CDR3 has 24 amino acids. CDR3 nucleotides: TGTGCCAGCGGGAACCCCCGACACGAAAGACAACAGAGGGGTTCTCCGTCCTCCTACAATGAGCAGTTCTTC. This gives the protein CASGNPRHERQQRGSPSSYNEQFF.

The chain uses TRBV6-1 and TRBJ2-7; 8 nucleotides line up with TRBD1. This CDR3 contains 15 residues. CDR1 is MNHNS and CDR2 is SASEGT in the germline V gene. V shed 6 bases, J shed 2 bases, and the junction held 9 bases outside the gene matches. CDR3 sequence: CASSGRDRTPYEQYF. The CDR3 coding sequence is TGTGCCAGCAGCGGACGGGACAGGACGCCCTACGAGCAGTACTTC.

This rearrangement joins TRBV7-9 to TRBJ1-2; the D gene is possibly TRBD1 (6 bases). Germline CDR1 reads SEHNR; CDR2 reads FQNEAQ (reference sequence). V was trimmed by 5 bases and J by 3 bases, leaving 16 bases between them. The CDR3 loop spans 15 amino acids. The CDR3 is CASSPPMTGYYGYTF. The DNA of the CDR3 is TGTGCCAGCAGCCCGCCCATGACAGGCTACTATGGCTACACCTTC.

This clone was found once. CDR3 protein: CASSTRLAGPDEQYF. For the CDR3, the DNA is TGTGCCAGCAGCACCCGCCTAGCGGGACCGGACGAGCAGTACTTC. The chain couples TRBV28 to TRBJ2-7, with 9 positions matching TRBD2. V lost 6 bases to trimming and J lost 5 bases; unmatched junction nucleotides: 11. Germline V lookup: CDR1 MDHEN, CDR2 SYDVKM. The CDR3 contains 15 residues.

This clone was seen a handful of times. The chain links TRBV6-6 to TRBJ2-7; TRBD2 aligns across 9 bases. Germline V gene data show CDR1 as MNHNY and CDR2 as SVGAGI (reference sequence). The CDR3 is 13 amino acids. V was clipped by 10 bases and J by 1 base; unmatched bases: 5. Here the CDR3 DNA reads TGTGCCACCATTAGCGGGAGTTCCTACGAGCAGTACTTC. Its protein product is CATISGSSYEQYF.

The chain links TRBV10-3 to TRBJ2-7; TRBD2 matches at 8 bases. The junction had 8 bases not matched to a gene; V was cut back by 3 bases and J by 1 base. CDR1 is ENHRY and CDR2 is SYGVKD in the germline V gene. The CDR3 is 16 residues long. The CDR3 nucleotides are TGTGCCATCAGTGACATGGAGAGCGGGAGTTCCTACGAGCAGTACTTC. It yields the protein CAISDMESGSSYEQYF.

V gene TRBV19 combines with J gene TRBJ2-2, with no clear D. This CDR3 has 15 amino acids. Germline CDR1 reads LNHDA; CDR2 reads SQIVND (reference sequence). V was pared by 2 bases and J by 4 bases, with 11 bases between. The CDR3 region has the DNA TGTGCCAGTAGTATAACTCCGACGTCCACCGGGGAGCTGTTTTTT. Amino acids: CASSITPTSTGELFF.

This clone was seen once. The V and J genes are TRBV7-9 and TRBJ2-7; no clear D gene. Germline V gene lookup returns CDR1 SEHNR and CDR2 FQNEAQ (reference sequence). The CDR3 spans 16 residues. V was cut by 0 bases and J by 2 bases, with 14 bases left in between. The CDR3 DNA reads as TGTGCCAGCAGCTTAGCTCTGGCGTTAGATGCCTACGAGCAGTACTTC. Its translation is CASSLALALDAYEQYF.

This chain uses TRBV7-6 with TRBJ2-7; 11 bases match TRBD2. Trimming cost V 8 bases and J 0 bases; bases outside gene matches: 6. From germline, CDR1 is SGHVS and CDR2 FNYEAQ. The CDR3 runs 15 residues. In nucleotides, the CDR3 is TGTGCCAGCGCCCTAGCGGGAGGCAGCTCCTACGAGCAGTACTTC. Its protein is CASALAGGSSYEQYF.

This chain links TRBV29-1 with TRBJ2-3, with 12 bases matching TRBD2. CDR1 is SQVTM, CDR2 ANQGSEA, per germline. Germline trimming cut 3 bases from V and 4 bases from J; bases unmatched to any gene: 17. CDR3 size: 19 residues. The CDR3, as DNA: TGCAGCGTTGACCCAGGACTAGCGGGAAGAAGTGGGCAGCCAGATACGCAGTATTTT. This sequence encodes CSVDPGLAGRSGQPDTQYF.

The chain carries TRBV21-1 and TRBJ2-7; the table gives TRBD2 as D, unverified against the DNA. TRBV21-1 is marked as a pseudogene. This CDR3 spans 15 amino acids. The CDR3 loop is CASSSRDSDSYEQYF. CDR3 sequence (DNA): TGTGCCAGCAGCAGCCGGGACTCTGATTCCTACGAGCAGTACTTC.

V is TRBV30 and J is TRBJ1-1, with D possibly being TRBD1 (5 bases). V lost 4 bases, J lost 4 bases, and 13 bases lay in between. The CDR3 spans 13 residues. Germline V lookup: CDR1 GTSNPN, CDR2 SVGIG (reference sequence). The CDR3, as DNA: TGTGCCTGGAATACAGGTGACGGCACTGAAGCTTTCTTT. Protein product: CAWNTGDGTEAFF.

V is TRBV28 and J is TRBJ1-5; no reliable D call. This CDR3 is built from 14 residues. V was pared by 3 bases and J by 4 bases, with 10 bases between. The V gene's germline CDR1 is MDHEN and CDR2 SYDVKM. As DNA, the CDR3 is TGTGCCAGCAGTTTCCCGGACGGGAATCAGCCCCAGCATTTT. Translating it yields CASSFPDGNQPQHF.